This TCR beta chain was profiled in a study of CD8+CD57+ T cells in acquired aplastic anemia. Sequencing involved patients with CD8+CD57+ cell expansion previously shown by flow cytometry. Each patient carried a diagnosis of severe acquired aplastic anemia. Germline loops: CDR1 MNHEY, CDR2 SMNVEV (reference sequence). This CDR3 is 14 amino acids long. TCR beta VDJ and CDR3 profiles were obtained from a genomic DNA template. TCRdb analysed the reads with MiXCR anew, one entry per CDR3 protein. The sample includes approximately 220,000 distinct CDR3 sequences, almost 50% of them seen just once. For this clonotype: Antigen unknown. Its ends do not fully match the called genes, so a read error is possible.

Whole-study findings and limits: Controls did not differ significantly from patients in CD8+ Simpson's diversity.

The sequence derives from a human donor with aplastic anemia. V is TRBV27 and J is TRBJ1-6; D gene uncertain. The specimen sequenced was sorted CD4+, CD8+, or CD8+CD57+ T cells (not recorded which) from PBMCs. DNA of the CDR3: TGTGCCGGCAGTCTCGAGGGTCTGGGATCACCCCTCCACTTT. Encoded protein: CAGSLEGLGSPLHF.